A single sample gave rise to the 7 T cell receptor beta chains below, sequenced in a study of T cell repertoires in cytomegalovirus infection. From the reads, TCRdb called clonotypes with MiXCR, one entry per CDR3 protein. The sample holds 250,000 to 300,000 distinct CDR3 sequences, 25% seen once. Sequenced sample: PBMCs. These TCRs come from a human donor in good health (CMV status not recorded). Some clones in this sample may be carry-over from other donors' samples.

The chain uses TRBV7-6 and TRBJ1-1; maybe TRBD1 (5 bases). This CDR3 has 14 residues. With 5 bases removed from V and 0 bases from J, the gap between germline ends came to 10 bases. CDR1 and CDR2 from the germline V gene are SGHVS and FNYEAQ. The CDR3 is CASSVRELNTEAFF. As DNA, the CDR3 is TGTGCCAGCAGCGTCAGGGAACTGAACACTGAAGCTTTCTTT. Drawing the rest from reference TRBV7-6 and TRBJ1-1, the complete variable domain is GAGVSQSPRYKVTKRGQDVALRCDPISGHVSLYWYRQALGQGPEFLTYFNYEAQQDKSGLPNDRFSAERPEGSISTLTIQRTEQRDSAMYRCASSVRELNTEAFFGQGTRLTVV.

CDR3 sequence: CASSSTGIQPQHF. CDR3 DNA: TGTGCCAGCAGTTCTACAGGGATCCAGCCCCAGCATTTT. J is TRBJ1-5 and V is TRBV12-3 or TRBV12-4, with D possibly TRBD1 on 6 matching bases. The CDR3 sequence is 13 residues long. Trimming shortened V by 4 bases and J by 7 bases, and 11 bases separated the two germline ends.

The V gene is TRBV6-5, the J gene TRBJ2-7, with D hard to call. CDR1 and CDR2 (germline): MNHEY, SVGAGI. This CDR3 is built from 15 residues. Trimming pared 0 bases from V and 0 bases from J, leaving 9 bases between. CDR3: CASSYSGQTSYEQYF. The DNA for the CDR3 is TGTGCCAGCAGTTACTCTGGGCAGACCTCCTACGAGCAGTACTTC.

This clonotype was counted a few times. The gene calls are TRBV28 and TRBJ2-4; D remains unclear. Germline V gene data show CDR1 as MDHEN and CDR2 as SYDVKM. The germline V and J ends were trimmed by 6 bases and 0 bases, with 15 bases remaining between them. This CDR3 is 16 amino acids long. CDR3: CASRHRVDLAKNIQYF. The CDR3 bases are TGTGCCAGCAGACACCGGGTGGATTTAGCCAAAAACATTCAGTACTTC.

This clonotype was seen only a few times. The chain links TRBV11-2 to TRBJ2-7; TRBD2 aligns across 9 bases. Germline V gene data show CDR1 as SGHAT and CDR2 as FQNNGV. The CDR3 consists of 13 residues. V trimming: 5 bases; J trimming: 10 bases; junction bases outside the gene matches: 9. The CDR3 DNA reads as TGTGCCAGCAGCCCCCCGGGACTAGCCGATCAGTACTTC. It yields the protein CASSPPGLADQYF.

This clonotype turned up a few times. The chain employs TRBV18 and TRBJ2-7; 9 positions agree with TRBD2. Per germline, CDR1 KGHSH and CDR2 LQKENI. V was pared by 2 bases and J by 5 bases, with 4 bases of the junction left unmatched. The CDR3 length is 14 residues. Here the CDR3 DNA reads TGTGCCAGCTCACCAGGCGGGGGGGCCCACGAGCAGTACTTC. Amino acid sequence: CASSPGGGAHEQYF.

This clonotype was found a few times. This sequence joins TRBV27 and TRBJ2-7; TRBD1 matches 7 bases. This CDR3 region has 14 residues. The germline CDR1 and CDR2 sequences are MNHEY and SMNVEV (reference sequence). Trimming removed 6 bases from V and 2 bases from J; junction bases left unmatched: 7. The CDR3 here is CASSPTGTAYEQYF. The CDR3 region has the DNA TGTGCCAGCAGCCCCACCGGGACAGCCTACGAGCAGTACTTC.